This is a list of T cell receptor beta chains from one sample in a study of T cells in Graves' hyperthyroidism and ophthalmopathy. MiXCR, run by TCRdb on the multiplex PCR reads, gives a single entry per CDR3 protein. The repertoire holds 550,000 to 600,000 distinct CDR3 sequences, with around 15% as singletons. Sequencing input: blood. These receptors all come from a woman younger than 35 with Graves' hyperthyroidism. The CDR3 runs from the conserved cysteine through the conserved F or W. Each record gives: V gene, J gene, D gene, clone size, CDR3 DNA, CDR3 protein. A D gene is named only where the DNA matches it firmly. Only some rows state a clone size, as once, few, many or a class for expanded clones.

>TRBV6-1|TRBJ2-3|NA|few
TGTGCCAGCAGTCCCCGGCAAATACTAACACTTACGCAGTATTTT
CASSPRQILTLTQYF
>TRBV12-5|TRBJ2-3|TRBD2|many
TGTGCTAGTGGTCCCCCCCGACCCTTAGCGGGAGATGGCGCAGATACGCAGTATTTT
CASGPPRPLAGDGADTQYF
>TRBV6-4|TRBJ1-2|NA|few
TGTGCCAGCAGTGACTCGAGGAGCTATGGCTACACCTTC
CASSDSRSYGYTF
>TRBV4-2|TRBJ2-2|NA|few
TGTGCCAGCAGCCAAGAAACCAGGGTTACTTCCGGGGAGCTGTTTTTT
CASSQETRVTSGELFF
>TRBV5-5|TRBJ1-5|NA|few
TGTGCCAGCAGCTTGCGGTTGGGACCGTATAGCAATCAGCCCCAGCATTTT
CASSLRLGPYSNQPQHF
>TRBV5-1|TRBJ2-3|TRBD2|many
TGCGCCAGCAGCTCGGCTTTATCTGGACTAGCAGATAAGTCTAGCACAGATACGCAGTATTTT
CASSSALSGLADKSSTDTQYF
>TRBV5-1|TRBJ2-1|NA|many
TGCGCCAGCAGCTTAAATTTTAATGAGCAGTTCTTC
CASSLNFNEQFF
>TRBV6-1|TRBJ2-7|NA|few
TGTGCCAGCAGTCCACTGCCCAGGGGGGCGGGAGGCGGGGAGCAGTACTTC
CASSPLPRGAGGGEQYF
>TRBV10-1|TRBJ1-2|NA|many
TGCGCCAGCAGTGATCTTAGGGGCGGCTATGGCTACACCTTC
CASSDLRGGYGYTF
>TRBV24-1|TRBJ1-5|NA|many
TGTGCCACCAGTGATGGTCAACAGGGTCCCTATCAGCCCCAGCATTTT
CATSDGQQGPYQPQHF
>TRBV20-1|TRBJ2-3|NA|many
TGCAGTGCTGTTATAGATACGCAGTATTTT
CSAVIDTQYF
>TRBV4-2|TRBJ1-3|NA|few
TGTGCCAGCAGCCAAGGGGACACATACTCTGGAAACACCATATATTTT
CASSQGDTYSGNTIYF
>TRBV12-3/TRBV12-4|TRBJ2-7|NA|many
TGTGCCAGCAGTTTTGGGGGATTCTACGAGCAGTACTTC
CASSFGGFYEQYF
>TRBV4-1|TRBJ1-4|TRBD1|NA
TGCACCAGCAGCCAGGGGGGGGGAAATGAAAAACTGTTTTTT
CTSSQGGGNEKLFF
>TRBV6-5|TRBJ2-7|NA|NA
TGTGCCAGCAGTTACTCCTATTGGGACTCCTACGAGCAGTACTTC
CASSYSYWDSYEQYF
>TRBV6-2/TRBV6-3|TRBJ2-7|TRBD1|NA
TGTGCCAGCAGCCGTCAGACAGGGGTGTTCGGCTACGAGCAGTACTTC
CASSRQTGVFGYEQYF
>TRBV4-1|TRBJ1-2|NA|few
TGCGCCAGCAGCCAAACGGAGACTGATCGTTCTAGGGATGGCTACACCTTC
CASSQTETDRSRDGYTF
>TRBV20-1|TRBJ1-2|TRBD1|NA
TGCAGTGCTAGAGATCCGGACAGGCTTTCACTCCCTTATAACTATGGCTACACCTTC
CSARDPDRLSLPYNYGYTF
>TRBV18|TRBJ1-1|TRBD1|many
TGTGCCAGCTCACCGGACAGGGTGAGGACTGAAGCTTTCTTT
CASSPDRVRTEAFF
>TRBV12-3/TRBV12-4|TRBJ2-5|NA|NA
TGTGCCAGCGCTACGGGGGAGACCCAGTACTTC
CASATGETQYF
>TRBV3-1|TRBJ2-3|NA|NA
TGTGCCAGCAACCCAGGCGGGGGCCTCACAGATACGCAGTATTTT
CASNPGGGLTDTQYF
>TRBV10-3|TRBJ2-3|NA|few
TGTGCCATCAGCGTACTAGCTGGCGCCAGCACAGATACGCAGTATTTT
CAISVLAGASTDTQYF
>TRBV29-1|TRBJ1-5|NA|many
TGCAGCGTCGGACATAAGATCAATCAGCCCCAGCATTTT
CSVGHKINQPQHF
>TRBV28|TRBJ1-1|NA|once
TGTGCCAGCAACGGGTCGGGGAACACTGAAGCTTTCTTT
CASNGSGNTEAFF
>TRBV28|TRBJ2-7|NA|many
TGTGCCACCTTCAGGGCAAGCGCCGCCCTTAGTGCGCAGTACTTC
CATFRASAALSAQYF
>TRBV2|TRBJ2-3|NA|many
TGTGCCAGCAGCAGGGGGGAAGGCACAGATACGCAGTATTTT
CASSRGEGTDTQYF
>TRBV28|TRBJ2-5|NA|many
TGTGCCAGCAGTTCAACGACAGCCCATCAAGAGACCCAGTACTTC
CASSSTTAHQETQYF
>TRBV30|TRBJ1-5|NA|many
TGTGCCTGGAGTAGGGACGTTAGCAATCAGCCCCAGCATTTT
CAWSRDVSNQPQHF
>TRBV7-8|TRBJ2-7|TRBD2|once
TGTGCCAGCAGCTTACCAGCGGGAGGGCCCTACGAGCAGTACTTC
CASSLPAGGPYEQYF